The source of this T cell receptor beta chain is a study of cytomegalovirus exposure and HLA in healthy donors. Study-wide results and caveats: There were some public TCRs occurring in many donors, but most TCR sequences were rare. Investigators reported 150 to 200 TCR beta chains as tied to cytomegalovirus.

The method was immunoSEQ multiplex PCR; TCRdb's version includes in-frame clones alone and lacks a portion of them. The table includes 70,000 to 85,000 clones, around 94% detected once. The V gene's germline CDR1 is SGDLS and CDR2 YYNGEE. The junction had 3 bases not matched to a gene; V was cut back by 2 bases and J by 0 bases. This CDR3 has 15 residues. On this clone: Antigen specificity is unknown.

Sequences were obtained from PBMCs. This chain links TRBV9 with TRBJ2-3; 7 positions match TRBD1. This clonotype originated in a woman under 30 in good health and CMV-seropositive. The CDR3 spells CASSVEGASTDTQYF. The CDR3 DNA reads as TGTGCCAGCAGCGTTGAGGGGGCTAGCACAGATACGCAGTATTTT. The whole variable domain, remainder taken from reference TRBV9 and TRBJ2-3, is DSGVTQTPKHLITATGQRVTLRCSPRSGDLSVYWYQQSLDQGLQFLIQYYNGEERAKGNILERFSAQQFPDLHSELNLSSLELGDSALYFCASSVEGASTDTQYFGPGTRLTVL.